The 20 T cell receptor beta chains below were found in one sample sequenced in a study of cytomegalovirus exposure and HLA in healthy donors. Vbeta (60) and Jbeta (13) primers were used in the PCR. Produced via immunoSEQ multiplex PCR; TCRdb's table is partial and in-frame only. The profile covers 80,000 to 100,000 clones, with approximately 83% appearing a single time and approximately 4% taken by the ten largest. The source material was PBMCs. The source is a female donor in good health and CMV-seropositive.

V and J are TRBV6-5 and TRBJ2-1; tentatively, D is TRBD2 (6 bases). CDR1 is MNHEY and CDR2 is SVGAGI in the germline V gene. Trimming removed 4 bases at V and 6 bases at J, with 19 bases between. This CDR3 has 16 residues. The CDR3 loop reads CASSLGGAPGSNEQFF. As DNA, the CDR3 is TGTGCCAGCAGTTTAGGAGGGGCGCCGGGTTCCAATGAGCAGTTCTTC.

The V gene is TRBV18, the J gene TRBJ1-5, with TRBD1 matching 10 bases. The J segment lost 4 bases and the V segment lost 3 bases, leaving 0 bases of the junction unmatched. This CDR3 has 14 amino acids. Germline loops: CDR1 KGHSH, CDR2 LQKENI. CDR3 protein: CASSPGQGNQPQHF. In nucleotides, the CDR3 is TGTGCCAGCTCACCGGGACAGGGGAATCAGCCCCAGCATTTT.

The chain recombines TRBV29-1 with TRBJ1-2; D call uncertain. Between the trimmed V and J ends, which lost 0 bases and 3 bases, there was a span of 5 bases. This CDR3 has 12 residues. Germline CDR1 SQVTM, CDR2 ANQGSEA. CDR3 in DNA: TGCAGCGTTGAAGACAACTACTATGGCTACACCTTC. This translates into CSVEDNYYGYTF.

The chain carries TRBV5-1 and TRBJ2-2, with 8 nucleotides matching TRBD2. CDR1 SGHRS and CDR2 YFSETQ come from the germline V gene. With V trimmed by 0 bases and J by 8 bases, 6 bases remained unmatched. The CDR3 is 15 amino acids. This CDR3 is CASSLAGIAGGELFF. The CDR3 bases are TGCGCCAGCAGCTTGGCCGGGATAGCGGGAGGGGAGCTGTTTTTT.

This clone appeared a single time. The rearrangement uses TRBV5-1 and TRBJ2-7; D is uncertain. This CDR3 is 13 amino acids long. Germline V lookup: CDR1 SGHRS, CDR2 YFSETQ. V was clipped by 4 bases and J by 3 bases, with 11 bases between them. CDR3 DNA: TGCGCCAGCAGCCCGCGCCTAAACTACGAGCAGTACTTC. This gives the protein CASSPRLNYEQYF.

The chain couples TRBV9 to TRBJ1-1; D is uncertain. Per germline, CDR1 SGDLS and CDR2 YYNGEE. The CDR3 has 11 amino acids. The V end lost 2 bases, the J end lost 4 bases, and 3 bases lay between the germline ends. Here the CDR3 reads CASSVRTEAFF. The CDR3 DNA is TGTGCCAGCAGCGTGCGCACTGAAGCTTTCTTT.

V gene TRBV29-1 combines with J gene TRBJ2-1; D possibly corresponds to TRBD2 (5 bases). V lost 5 bases and J 7 bases, leaving 15 bases between the germline ends. The length of the CDR3 is 13 residues. Germline CDR1 reads SQVTM; CDR2 reads ANQGSEA. The CDR3 protein is CSVRAASGNEQFF. CDR3 bases: TGCAGCGTTAGGGCAGCCTCGGGAAATGAGCAGTTCTTC.

V usage is TRBV4-1 and J usage is TRBJ1-2; D uncertain. Trimming pared 3 bases from V and 3 bases from J, leaving 11 bases between. Germline CDR1 MGHRA, CDR2 YSYEKL. This CDR3 has 14 residues. CDR3 loop: CASSHLFSDYGYTF. CDR3 in DNA: TGCGCCAGCAGCCATCTGTTTTCTGACTATGGCTACACCTTC.

The sample holds a few counts of this clone. The CDR3 DNA reads TGTGCCAGCAGTTTACAGCAAGAGACCCAGTACTTC. Protein sequence: CASSLQQETQYF. The chain carries TRBV2 and TRBJ2-5; no clear D gene. CDR3 length: 12 residues. The germline V gene has CDR1 SNHLY and CDR2 FYNNEI. The germline V and J ends were trimmed by 5 bases and 2 bases, with 6 bases remaining between them.

This clone has a single count. The chain carries TRBV4-1 and TRBJ1-1; D remains ambiguous. Trimming stripped 7 bases from V and 5 bases from J, with 14 bases between. Germline V gene sequence: CDR1 MGHRA, CDR2 YSYEKL. The CDR3 runs to 13 residues. CDR3 coding DNA: TGCGCCAGCACCCAGTTGACTTCGACTGAAGCTTTCTTT. Encoded protein: CASTQLTSTEAFF.

This clone was detected only once. The V and J genes are TRBV13 and TRBJ1-1; 10 positions match TRBD1. The CDR3 runs to 17 residues. CDR1 is PRHDT, CDR2 FYEKMQ, per germline (reference sequence). The trim removed 8 bases at V and 0 bases at J, leaving 12 bases unmatched. CDR3 protein: CASRHLRTGGLNTEAFF. CDR3 DNA sequence: TGTGCCAGCCGCCACCTCCGGACAGGGGGTTTGAACACTGAAGCTTTCTTT.

The chain combines TRBV5-6 with TRBJ2-1; 9 bases line up with TRBD2. CDR1 is SGHDT and CDR2 is YYEEEE in the germline V gene. CDR3 size: 15 residues. The trim removed 4 bases at V and 0 bases at J, leaving 2 bases unmatched. The CDR3 sequence: CASSQTSGSYNEQFF. In DNA form, the CDR3 reads TGTGCCAGCAGCCAGACTAGCGGCTCCTACAATGAGCAGTTCTTC.

V gene TRBV19 combines with J gene TRBJ2-4; 12 nucleotides align to TRBD2. Germline CDR1 LNHDA, CDR2 SQIVND (reference sequence). Trimming removed 5 bases from V and 8 bases from J; junction bases left unmatched: 16. This CDR3 contains 18 residues. CDR3 in amino acids: CASSPTIFSSGRADIQYF. For the CDR3, the DNA is TGTGCCAGTAGTCCCACCATTTTCTCTAGCGGGAGGGCCGACATTCAGTACTTC. The whole variable domain, remainder taken from reference TRBV19 and TRBJ2-4, is DGGITQSPKYLFRKEGQNVTLSCEQNLNHDAMYWYRQDPGQGLRLIYYSQIVNDFQKGDIAEGYSVSREKKESFPLTVTSAQKNPTAFYLCASSPTIFSSGRADIQYFGAGTRLSVL.

The rearrangement joins TRBV6-6 to TRBJ1-5; 7 nucleotides align to TRBD1. J lost 4 bases, V lost 10 bases, and 10 bases had no gene match. The CDR3 sequence is 14 residues long. Germline V lookup: CDR1 MNHNY, CDR2 SVGAGI (reference sequence). In DNA form, the CDR3 reads TGTGCCACCATGCACCGGGACAGAAATCAGCCCCAGCATTTT. The encoded protein is CATMHRDRNQPQHF.

The chain joins TRBV7-3 to TRBJ2-3, with TRBD2 identical over 7 bases. The CDR3 runs to 13 residues. CDR1 is SGHTA, CDR2 FQGTGA, per germline. V lost 5 bases, J lost 3 bases, and 2 bases stayed unmatched. The CDR3: CASSPRGTDTQYF. In DNA, the CDR3 is TGTGCCAGCAGCCCGCGGGGGACAGATACGCAGTATTTT.

The chain employs TRBV5-4 and TRBJ2-3; 7 nucleotides align to TRBD2. CDR3 length: 16 residues. V shed 2 bases, J shed 2 bases, and the junction held 8 bases outside the gene matches. Germline V gives CDR1 SGHNT, CDR2 YYREEE (reference sequence). The CDR3 here is CASSLGWREITDTQYF. The CDR3 DNA reads TGTGCCAGCAGCTTAGGGTGGCGGGAGATCACAGATACGCAGTATTTT.

The rearrangement uses TRBV5-1 and TRBJ2-7; D is perhaps TRBD1 (5 bases). From germline, CDR1 is SGHRS and CDR2 YFSETQ. The germline V and J ends were trimmed by 1 base and 2 bases, with 10 bases remaining between them. The CDR3 has 14 residues. The CDR3 is CASSLNPGPYEQYF. In DNA form, the CDR3 reads TGCGCCAGCAGCTTGAATCCAGGGCCCTACGAGCAGTACTTC. Full variable domain (outside the CDR3, taken from reference TRBV5-1 and TRBJ2-7): KAGVTQTPRYLIKTRGQQVTLSCSPISGHRSVSWYQQTPGQGLQFLFEYFSETQRNKGNFPGRFSGRQFSNSRSEMNVSTLELGDSALYLCASSLNPGPYEQYFGPGTRLTVT.

The rearrangement links TRBV10-2 to TRBJ2-7; 11 bases map to TRBD1. Trimming took 4 bases from V and 6 from J; bases not matched to a gene: 5. The length of the CDR3 is 14 residues. Per the germline V gene, CDR1 is WSHSY and CDR2 is SAAADI. The CDR3 nucleotides read TGCGCCAGCAGTGTAGGACAGGGGGCTTTCGAGCAGTACTTC. Translation: CASSVGQGAFEQYF.

The chain carries TRBV28 and TRBJ1-5, with TRBD1 as a possible D gene (5 bases). The CDR3 runs to 15 residues. Germline-derived CDR1 and CDR2 are MDHEN and SYDVKM. Trimming removed 4 bases from V and 0 bases from J, with 10 bases in between. CDR3 nucleotide sequence: TGTGCCAGCAGTTACCCGGGGGTTAGCAATCAGCCCCAGCATTTT. This gives the protein CASSYPGVSNQPQHF.

The rearrangement links TRBV5-6 to TRBJ1-2; tentative D call: TRBD1 (6 bases). Germline V lookup: CDR1 SGHDT, CDR2 YYEEEE. The CDR3 has 13 amino acids. Trimming removed 4 bases at V and 4 bases at J, with 11 bases between. The CDR3 region is CASSVDSPYGYTF. The CDR3 bases are TGTGCCAGCAGCGTGGACAGCCCCTATGGCTACACCTTC.